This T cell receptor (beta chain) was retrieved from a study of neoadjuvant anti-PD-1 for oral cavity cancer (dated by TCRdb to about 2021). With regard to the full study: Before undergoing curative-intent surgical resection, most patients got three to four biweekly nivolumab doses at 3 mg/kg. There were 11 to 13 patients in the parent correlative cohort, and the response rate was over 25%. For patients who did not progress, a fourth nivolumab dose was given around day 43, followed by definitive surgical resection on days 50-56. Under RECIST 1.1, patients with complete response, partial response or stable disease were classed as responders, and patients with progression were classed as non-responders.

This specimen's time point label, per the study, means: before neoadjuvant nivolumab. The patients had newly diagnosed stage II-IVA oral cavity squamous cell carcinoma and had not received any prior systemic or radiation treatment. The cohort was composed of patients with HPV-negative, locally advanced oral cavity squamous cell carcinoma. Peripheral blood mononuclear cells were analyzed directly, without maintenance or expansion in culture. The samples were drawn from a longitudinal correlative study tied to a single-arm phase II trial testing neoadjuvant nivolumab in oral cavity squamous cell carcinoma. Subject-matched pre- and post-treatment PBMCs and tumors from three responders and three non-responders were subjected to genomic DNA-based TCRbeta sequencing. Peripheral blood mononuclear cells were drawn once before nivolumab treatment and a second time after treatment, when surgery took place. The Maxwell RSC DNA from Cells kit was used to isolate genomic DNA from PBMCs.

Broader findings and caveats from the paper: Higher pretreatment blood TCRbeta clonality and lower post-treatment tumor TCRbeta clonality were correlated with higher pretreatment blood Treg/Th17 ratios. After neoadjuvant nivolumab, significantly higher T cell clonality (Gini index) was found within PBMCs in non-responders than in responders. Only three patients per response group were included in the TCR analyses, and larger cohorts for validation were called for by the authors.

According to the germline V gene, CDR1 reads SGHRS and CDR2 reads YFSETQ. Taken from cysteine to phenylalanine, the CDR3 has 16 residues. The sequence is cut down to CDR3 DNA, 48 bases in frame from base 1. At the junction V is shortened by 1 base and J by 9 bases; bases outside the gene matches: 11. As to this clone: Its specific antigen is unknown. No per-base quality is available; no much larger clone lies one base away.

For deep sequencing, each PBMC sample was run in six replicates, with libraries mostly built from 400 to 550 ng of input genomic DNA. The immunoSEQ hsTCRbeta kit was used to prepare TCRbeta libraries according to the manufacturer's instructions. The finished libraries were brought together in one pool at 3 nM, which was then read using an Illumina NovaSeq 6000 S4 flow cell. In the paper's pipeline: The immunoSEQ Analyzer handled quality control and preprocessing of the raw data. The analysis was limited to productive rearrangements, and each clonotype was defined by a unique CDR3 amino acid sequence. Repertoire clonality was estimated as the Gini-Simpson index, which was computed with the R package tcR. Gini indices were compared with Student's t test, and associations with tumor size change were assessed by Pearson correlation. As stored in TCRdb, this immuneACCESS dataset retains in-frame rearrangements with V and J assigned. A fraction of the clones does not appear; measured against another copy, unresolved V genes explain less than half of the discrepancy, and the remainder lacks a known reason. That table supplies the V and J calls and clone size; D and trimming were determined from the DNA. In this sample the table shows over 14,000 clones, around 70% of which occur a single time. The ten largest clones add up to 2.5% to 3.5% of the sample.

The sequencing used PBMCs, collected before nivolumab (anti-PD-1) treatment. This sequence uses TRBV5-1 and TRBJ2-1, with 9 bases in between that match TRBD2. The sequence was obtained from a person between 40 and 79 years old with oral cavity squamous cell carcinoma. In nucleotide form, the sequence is TGCGCCAGCAGCTTGTTGGCTAGCGGGACGTACGGTGAGCAGTTCTTC. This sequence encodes CASSLLASGTYGEQFF.